One and the same sample provided the 16 T cell receptor beta chains below, sequenced in a study of identifying expanded T cells in peripheral blood. Some clones are missing from TCRdb's copy, which holds only in-frame ones; the method was immunoSEQ multiplex PCR. The table lists some 91,000 clones, around 88% of them singletons, with over 3% in the top ten. Sequencing was done on a sample of blood. The receptors were sampled from a person aged 18-70 years in good health.

The chain combines TRBV6-5 with TRBJ1-5; a possible D gene is TRBD1 (5 bases). Germline V lookup: CDR1 MNHEY, CDR2 SVGAGI. Trimming removed 6 bases at V and 7 bases at J, with 16 bases between. This CDR3 has 14 residues. As DNA, the CDR3 is TGTGCCAGCAGAAACGGGGGAATTGGGCAGCCCCAGCATTTT. Translating gives CASRNGGIGQPQHF.

J is TRBJ2-5 and V is TRBV27; TRBD2 agrees at 12 bases. This CDR3 spans 18 amino acids. Germline V gene data show CDR1 as MNHEY and CDR2 as SMNVEV (reference sequence). V dropped 3 bases and J dropped 5; count of bases not matched to a gene: 13. Here the CDR3 reads CASSLLPLAGGRGETQYF. CDR3 bases: TGTGCCAGCAGTTTGCTCCCGCTAGCGGGAGGGAGGGGGGAGACCCAGTACTTC.

The chain uses TRBV7-7 and TRBJ1-1; 12 positions agree with TRBD1. CDR3 length: 13 amino acids. V lost 5 bases to trimming and J lost 8 bases; unmatched junction nucleotides: 3. Germline CDR1 and CDR2: SSHAT and FNYEAQ (reference sequence). CDR3 amino acids: CASSTGTGGEAFF. CDR3 sequence (DNA): TGTGCCAGCAGCACCGGGACAGGGGGCGAAGCTTTCTTT. Complete variable domain (other parts from reference TRBV7-7 and TRBJ1-1): GAGVSQSPRYKVTKRGQDVTLRCDPISSHATLYWYQQALGQGPEFLTYFNYEAQPDKSGLPSDRFSAERPEGSISTLTIQRTEQRDSAMYRCASSTGTGGEAFFGQGTRLTVV.

This chain links TRBV5-6 with TRBJ2-1, with 16 nucleotides matching TRBD2. The CDR3 is made up of 19 amino acids. Looked up from germline, CDR1 is SGHDT and CDR2 is YYEEEE. J lost 5 bases, V lost 2 bases, and 10 bases had no gene match. CDR3 in amino acids: CASSFFPGLAGGLNNEQFF. CDR3 coding DNA: TGTGCCAGCAGCTTTTTTCCGGGACTAGCGGGGGGGCTTAACAATGAGCAGTTCTTC.

The chain uses TRBV5-6 and TRBJ2-3, with D perhaps TRBD1 (6 bases). Germline CDR1 reads SGHDT; CDR2 reads YYEEEE. V was trimmed by 2 bases and J by 0 bases, leaving 13 bases between them. The CDR3 is 16 residues long. CDR3 in DNA: TGTGCCAGCAGCTTCCGGACAGCGCTGAGCACAGATACGCAGTATTTT. Encoded protein: CASSFRTALSTDTQYF. The complete variable domain, with remaining parts taken from reference TRBV5-6 and TRBJ2-3, reads DAGVTQSPTHLIKTRGQQVTLRCSPKSGHDTVSWYQQALGQGPQFIFQYYEEEERQRGNFPDRFSGHQFPNYSSELNVNALLLGDSALYLCASSFRTALSTDTQYFGPGTRLTVL.

In this sample, this clone turned up once. The gene calls are TRBV11-2 and TRBJ2-1; D uncertain. The V end was cut by 8 bases, the J end by 2 bases, with 10 bases between. The CDR3 runs 13 residues. Germline CDR1 and CDR2: SGHAT and FQNNGV. For the CDR3, the DNA is TGTGCCAGCGCCCGGAGAACCTACAATGAGCAGTTCTTC. It is translated as CASARRTYNEQFF.

The chain is built from TRBV7-9 and TRBJ2-1; no clear D. This CDR3 is built from 15 residues. The V and J ends lost 2 bases and 3 bases respectively, with 11 bases between them. In germline, CDR1 is SEHNR, CDR2 FQNEAQ (reference sequence). CDR3 region: CASSLNPYFYNEQFF. The DNA of the CDR3 is TGTGCCAGCAGCTTAAACCCGTACTTCTACAATGAGCAGTTCTTC.

The CDR3 DNA reads TGTGCCAGCAGTTTAGCAGGGAACTATGGCTACACCTTC. Translated, it gives CASSLAGNYGYTF. This chain connects TRBV27 to TRBJ1-2; D may be TRBD1 (5 bases). CDR1 and CDR2 from the germline V gene are MNHEY and SMNVEV (reference sequence). Trimming took 2 bases from V and 2 from J, leaving 6 bases between them. The CDR3 is 13 amino acids.

Here the CDR3 reads CASSVGGQGAQGTEAFF. In DNA, the CDR3 is TGTGCCAGCAGCGTAGGCGGACAGGGGGCTCAGGGGACTGAAGCTTTCTTT. The chain is built from TRBV9 and TRBJ1-1; 11 bases agree with TRBD1. This CDR3 is built from 17 residues. The V and J ends lost 0 bases and 5 bases, in that order; junction bases with no gene match: 9. Per germline, CDR1 SGDLS and CDR2 YYNGEE. Combining the CDR3 with reference TRBV9 and TRBJ1-1 gives the whole variable domain DSGVTQTPKHLITATGQRVTLRCSPRSGDLSVYWYQQSLDQGLQFLIQYYNGEERAKGNILERFSAQQFPDLHSELNLSSLELGDSALYFCASSVGGQGAQGTEAFFGQGTRLTVV.

V is TRBV6-5 and J is TRBJ2-3, with TRBD1 identical over 7 bases. CDR3 length: 15 amino acids. The germline gives CDR1 MNHEY, CDR2 SVGAGI. The trim removed 2 bases at V and 8 bases at J, leaving 10 bases unmatched. This chain's CDR3 is CASSYRNRGVGTQYF. The CDR3, as DNA: TGTGCCAGCAGTTACCGGAACAGGGGAGTGGGTACGCAGTATTTT.

The chain carries TRBV6-4 and TRBJ2-7; TRBD2 might be the D (5 bases). Germline CDR1 MRHNA, CDR2 SNTAGT. The length of the CDR3 is 15 residues. Trimming removed 10 bases at V and 4 bases at J, with 23 bases between. The CDR3 loop reads CATPWSWTEQYEQYF. DNA of the CDR3: TGTGCCACCCCCTGGAGCTGGACTGAGCAATACGAGCAGTACTTC.

The chain recombines TRBV5-1 with TRBJ2-2; D not resolved. V lost 3 bases, J lost 3 bases, and 6 bases lay in between. CDR3 size: 13 residues. Germline V lookup: CDR1 SGHRS, CDR2 YFSETQ. Here the CDR3 DNA reads TGCGCCAGCAGCTCATACTACACCGGGGAGCTGTTTTTT. Translating gives CASSSYYTGELFF.

The chain uses TRBV10-3 and TRBJ2-5; no reliable D call. Germline assignment: CDR1 ENHRY and CDR2 SYGVKD. Trimming cost V 2 bases and J 1 base, with 8 bases left between them. The CDR3 runs to 14 residues. The CDR3 coding sequence is TGTGCCATCAGTGAGGGGCGGCTCCAAGAGACCCAGTACTTC. Its translation is CAISEGRLQETQYF.

The chain is built from TRBV9 and TRBJ2-3; 12 nucleotides align to TRBD1. From germline, CDR1 is SGDLS and CDR2 YYNGEE. The CDR3 contains 17 residues. Trimming removed 4 bases from V and 4 bases from J; junction bases left unmatched: 10. CDR3 in amino acids: CASSPQPGQGAADTQYF. CDR3 coding DNA: TGTGCCAGCAGCCCCCAGCCGGGACAGGGGGCCGCAGATACGCAGTATTTT.

The chain has TRBV18 and TRBJ2-1; no clear D gene. The CDR3 extends over 16 amino acids. Trimming took off 0 bases at V and 5 bases at J, with 14 bases between the two ends. Germline V gene sequence: CDR1 KGHSH, CDR2 LQKENI. The CDR3 loop is CASSPPSRSFDNEQFF. The CDR3 region has the DNA TGTGCCAGCTCACCACCGAGTAGGTCGTTTGACAATGAGCAGTTCTTC.

V usage is TRBV7-3 and J usage is TRBJ2-2, with TRBD2 identical over 11 bases. Germline V gives CDR1 SGHTA, CDR2 FQGTGA. J gave up 0 bases and V 5 bases, and 11 bases lay outside the gene matches. The CDR3 length is 19 residues. CDR3 sequence (DNA): TGTGCCAGCAGCCTTTTTCGGAGTAGCGGGAGGGCGAACACCGGGGAGCTGTTTTTT. Amino acids: CASSLFRSSGRANTGELFF.